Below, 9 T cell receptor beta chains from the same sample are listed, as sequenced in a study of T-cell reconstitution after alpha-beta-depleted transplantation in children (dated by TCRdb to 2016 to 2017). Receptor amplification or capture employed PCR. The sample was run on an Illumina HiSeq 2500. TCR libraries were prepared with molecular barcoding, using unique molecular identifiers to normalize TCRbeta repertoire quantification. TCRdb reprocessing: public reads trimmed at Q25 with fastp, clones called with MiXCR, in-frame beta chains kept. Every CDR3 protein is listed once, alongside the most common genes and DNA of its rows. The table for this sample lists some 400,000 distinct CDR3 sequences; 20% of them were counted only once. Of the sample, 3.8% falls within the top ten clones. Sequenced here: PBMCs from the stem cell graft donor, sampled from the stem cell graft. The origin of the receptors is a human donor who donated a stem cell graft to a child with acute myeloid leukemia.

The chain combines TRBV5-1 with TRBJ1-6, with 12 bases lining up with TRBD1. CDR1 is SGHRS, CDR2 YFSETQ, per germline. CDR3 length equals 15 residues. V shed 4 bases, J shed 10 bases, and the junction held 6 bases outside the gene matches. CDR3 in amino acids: CASSVSGTGGSPLHF. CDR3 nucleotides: TGCGCCAGCAGCGTATCCGGGACAGGGGGCTCACCCCTCCACTTT.

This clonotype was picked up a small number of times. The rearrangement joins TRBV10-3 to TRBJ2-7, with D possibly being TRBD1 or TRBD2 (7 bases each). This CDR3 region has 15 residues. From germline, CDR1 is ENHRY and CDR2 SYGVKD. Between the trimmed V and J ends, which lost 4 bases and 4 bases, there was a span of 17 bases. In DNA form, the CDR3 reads TGTGCCATCAGTGGTGACAGGGACTATGCGTACGAGCAGTACTTC. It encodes CAISGDRDYAYEQYF.

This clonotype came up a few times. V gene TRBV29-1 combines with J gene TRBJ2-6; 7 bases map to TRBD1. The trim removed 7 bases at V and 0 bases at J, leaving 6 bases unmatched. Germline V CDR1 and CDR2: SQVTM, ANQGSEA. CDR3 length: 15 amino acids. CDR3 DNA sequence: TGCAGCGCTTCGGGACAGCGCTCTGGGGCCAACGTCCTGACTTTC. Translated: CSASGQRSGANVLTF. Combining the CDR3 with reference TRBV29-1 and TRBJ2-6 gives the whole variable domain SAVISQKPSRDICQRGTSLTIQCQVDSQVTMMFWYRQQPGQSLTLIATANQGSEATYESGFVIDKFPISRPNLTFSTLTVSNMSPEDSSIYLCSASGQRSGANVLTFGAGSRLTVL.

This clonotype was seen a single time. The CDR3 DNA sequence: TGTGCCAGCAGCGTATTAGGGGGGGGGCGCCGAGACAATGAGCAGTTCTTC. It codes for CASSVLGGGRRDNEQFF. This chain connects TRBV9 to TRBJ2-1, with a possible D match to TRBD2 (7 bases). CDR1 and CDR2 from the germline V gene are SGDLS and YYNGEE. With 1 base removed from V and 5 bases from J, the gap between germline ends came to 19 bases. The CDR3 is made up of 17 amino acids. The whole variable domain, filled in from reference TRBV9 and TRBJ2-1, reads DSGVTQTPKHLITATGQRVTLRCSPRSGDLSVYWYQQSLDQGLQFLIQYYNGEERAKGNILERFSAQQFPDLHSELNLSSLELGDSALYFCASSVLGGGRRDNEQFFGPGTRLTVL.

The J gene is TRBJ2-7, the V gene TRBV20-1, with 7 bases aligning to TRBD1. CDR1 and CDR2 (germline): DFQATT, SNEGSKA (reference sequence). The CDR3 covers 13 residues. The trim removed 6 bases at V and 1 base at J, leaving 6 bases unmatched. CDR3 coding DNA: TGCAGTGCCCTCCAGACAGGGTCCTACGAGCAGTACTTC. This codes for CSALQTGSYEQYF.

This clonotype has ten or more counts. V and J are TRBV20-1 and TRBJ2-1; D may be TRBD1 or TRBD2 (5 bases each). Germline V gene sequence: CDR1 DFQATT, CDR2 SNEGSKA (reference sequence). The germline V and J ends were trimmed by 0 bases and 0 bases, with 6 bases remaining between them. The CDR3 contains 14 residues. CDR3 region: CSARERGSYNEQFF. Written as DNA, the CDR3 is TGCAGTGCTAGAGAGAGGGGCTCCTACAATGAGCAGTTCTTC.

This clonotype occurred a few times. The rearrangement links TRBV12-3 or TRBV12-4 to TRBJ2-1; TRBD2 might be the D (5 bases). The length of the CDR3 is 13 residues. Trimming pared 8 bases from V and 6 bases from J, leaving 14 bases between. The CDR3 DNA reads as TGTGCCAGCGGTTCGCCAAGCGGCAATGAGCAGTTCTTC. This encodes CASGSPSGNEQFF.

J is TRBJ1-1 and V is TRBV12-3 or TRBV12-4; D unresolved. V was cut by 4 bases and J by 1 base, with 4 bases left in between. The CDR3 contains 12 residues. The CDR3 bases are TGTGCCAGCAGTTGGGAGAACACTGAAGCTTTCTTT. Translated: CASSWENTEAFF.

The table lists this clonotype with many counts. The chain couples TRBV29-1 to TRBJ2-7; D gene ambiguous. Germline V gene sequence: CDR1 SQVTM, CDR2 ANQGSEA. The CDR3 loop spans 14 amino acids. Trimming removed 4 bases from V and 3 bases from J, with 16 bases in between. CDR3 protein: CSVGRIGQIYEQYF. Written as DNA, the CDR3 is TGCAGCGTTGGAAGAATAGGGCAGATCTACGAGCAGTACTTC.